This T cell receptor (beta chain) derives from a study of blood T cell repertoires in COVID-19. Study overall: T cells, B-cell-depleted T cells, or PBMCs supplied cDNA or gDNA.

The length of the CDR3 is 14 residues. The V and J ends lost 10 bases and 3 bases respectively, with 15 bases between them. In germline, CDR1 is MNHEY, CDR2 SVGAGI. This clone came up a few times. Profiling relied on immunoSEQ multiplex PCR, and the TCRdb table lists in-frame clones only, not all of them. In the table there are 200,000 to 250,000 clones, 84% of which are singletons. This clonotype originated in a man in his thirties or forties with active or convalescent COVID-19. The chain links TRBV6-5 to TRBJ2-2; no clear D. The sequenced material came from peripheral blood. The DNA of the CDR3 is TGTGCCACCCGACCCCCACGGGACACCGGGGAGCTGTTTTTT. Translation gives CATRPPRDTGELFF.